The 29 T cell receptor beta chains below all came from one sample that was sequenced in a study of regulatory T cells in long-lasting Graves disease. Time point defined: persistent/refractory GD, antithyroid drugs over 5 years with positive TRAb. PBMC-extracted RNA yielded the TCR library. In building TCR beta libraries, iRepertoire HTBI primers were used together with Arm-PCR of CDR3 regions. Each CDR3 protein gets one entry after TCRdb re-called the multiplex PCR reads with MiXCR. Of about 340,000 distinct CDR3 sequences detected, about 18% appear once; the ten largest clones hold just under 30%. The sequenced sample was peripheral blood mononuclear cells (PBMCs), obtained when the disease was refractory, from a patient treated with antithyroid drugs. Receptor source: a female donor with Graves disease.

The V gene is TRBV4-3, the J gene TRBJ2-2; TRBD2 matches 8 bases. This CDR3 is 17 amino acids long. The J segment lost 3 bases and the V segment lost 2 bases, leaving 8 bases of the junction unmatched. Germline V gene sequence: CDR1 LGHNA, CDR2 YSLEER. This CDR3 reads CASSQRVASGYTGELFF. The DNA of the CDR3 is TGCGCCAGCAGCCAAAGGGTGGCTAGCGGGTACACCGGGGAGCTGTTTTTT.

The chain uses TRBV10-2 and TRBJ1-6, with no clear D. V lost 7 bases to trimming and J lost 6 bases, with 19 bases between them. Germline CDR1 WSHSY, CDR2 SAAADI. CDR3 length: 16 residues. In nucleotides, the CDR3 is TGCGCCAGCACCGATCTTTCGGGTTGGGGTAATTCACCCCTCCACTTT. As protein: CASTDLSGWGNSPLHF.

This clonotype was counted ten times or more. The rearrangement links TRBV30 to TRBJ1-5; D is unclear. The CDR3 consists of 15 residues. V lost 2 bases, J lost 4 bases, and 15 bases lay in between. Germline V lookup: CDR1 GTSNPN, CDR2 SVGIG (reference sequence). The CDR3 bases are TGTGCCTGGAGTCCCCGAGCCTTGGGAAATCAGCCCCAGCATTTT. This encodes CAWSPRALGNQPQHF.

This clonotype showed up many times. J is TRBJ2-7 and V is TRBV28, with a weak D call TRBD2 (5 bases). Between the trimmed V and J ends, which lost 4 bases and 0 bases, there was a span of 13 bases. The V gene's germline CDR1 is MDHEN and CDR2 SYDVKM. The CDR3 sequence is 15 residues long. CDR3: CASSYPGRGSYEQYF. The CDR3 DNA reads as TGTGCCAGCAGTTACCCTGGACGGGGCTCCTACGAGCAGTACTTC. Variable domain in full (rest from reference TRBV28 and TRBJ2-7): DVKVTQSSRYLVKRTGEKVFLECVQDMDHENMFWYRQDPGLGLRLIYFSYDVKMKEKGDIPEGYSVSREKKERFSLILESASTNQTSMYLCASSYPGRGSYEQYFGPGTRLTVT.

The rearrangement joins TRBV18 to TRBJ1-1; possibly TRBD1 for D (5 bases). The length of the CDR3 is 14 residues. The V end lost 0 bases, the J end lost 2 bases, and 7 bases lay between the germline ends. The germline gives CDR1 KGHSH, CDR2 LQKENI. This chain's CDR3 is CASSPPGGNTEAFF. CDR3 bases: TGTGCCAGCTCACCACCGGGGGGAAACACTGAAGCTTTCTTT.

This clonotype was seen more than once but under ten times. The V gene is TRBV14, the J gene TRBJ2-7; 7 bases are shared with TRBD1. V was pared by 2 bases and J by 3 bases, with 13 bases of the junction left unmatched. Germline V CDR1 and CDR2: SGHDN, FVKESK. The length of the CDR3 is 17 residues. DNA for the CDR3: TGTGCCAGCAGCCAACGGAGAGGGGGCAGGGGAGTCTACGAGCAGTACTTC. It is translated as CASSQRRGGRGVYEQYF.

In the case of this clonotype: A far larger clone is one nucleotide away, so this likely arose from a read error. The rearrangement joins TRBV12-3 or TRBV12-4 to TRBJ1-6, with D unresolved. This CDR3 contains 13 residues. Deletions cut 6 bases from V and 2 bases from J, with 5 bases between. The CDR3: CASRHTYNSPLHF. As DNA, the CDR3 is TGTGCCAGCAGACACACCTATAATTCACCCCTCCACTTT.

J is TRBJ1-5 and V is TRBV19; tentative D call: TRBD1 (5 bases). V was trimmed by 6 bases and J by 0 bases, leaving 18 bases between them. Germline CDR1 and CDR2: LNHDA and SQIVND (reference sequence). The CDR3 has 17 residues. The CDR3 DNA sequence: TGTGCCAGTAGCCGAAATCCGGGACGGACTAGCAATCAGCCCCAGCATTTT. Its protein is CASSRNPGRTSNQPQHF.

With respect to this clonotype: A read error may explain this, as a much larger clone is one base away. The rearrangement joins TRBV12-3 or TRBV12-4 to TRBJ2-7; 11 nucleotides line up with TRBD2. The CDR3 is made up of 16 amino acids. In nucleotides, the CDR3 is TGTGCCAGCAGTTACCGCCGACTAGCGGGGTTCCACGAGCAATGCTTC. Its protein product is CASSYRRLAGFHEQCF.

This clonotype appeared a few times. This rearrangement joins TRBV20-1 to TRBJ1-1; no reliable D call. V lost 6 bases to trimming and J lost 0 bases, with 11 bases between them. The CDR3 covers 13 residues. Germline-derived CDR1 and CDR2 are DFQATT and SNEGSKA (reference sequence). The CDR3 region has the DNA TGCAGTGCGACGAATTTAATGAACACTGAAGCTTTCTTT. Protein: CSATNLMNTEAFF.

There are a few counts of this clonotype. The V and J genes are TRBV7-2 and TRBJ1-2, with no clear D. Germline CDR1 is SGHTA and CDR2 is FQGNSA. The CDR3 is 13 amino acids. Trimming cost V 5 bases and J 4 bases, with 11 bases left between them. CDR3 nucleotides: TGTGCCAGCAGCGAAGGAATTAGCTATGGCTACACCTTC. This translates into CASSEGISYGYTF.

The gene calls are TRBV10-3 and TRBJ1-6, with D possibly matching TRBD1 (5 bases). Germline V CDR1 and CDR2: ENHRY, SYGVKD. The CDR3 is made up of 13 amino acids. The CDR3 loop is CVSRGAYNSPLHF. The CDR3 DNA follows: TGTGTCTCGCGGGGGGCCTATAATTCACCCCTCCACTTT.

The V and J genes are TRBV5-1 and TRBJ1-3, with 8 positions matching TRBD1. This CDR3 has 14 amino acids. Germline V CDR1 and CDR2: SGHRS, YFSETQ. Trimming removed 3 bases from V and 2 bases from J; junction bases left unmatched: 1. The CDR3 loop is CASSSTGAGNTIYF. The CDR3 coding sequence is TGCGCCAGCAGCTCGACAGGGGCTGGAAACACCATATATTTT.

In this sample, this clonotype turned up a few times. The CDR3 sequence: CASSIRTGGTYEQYF. CDR3 DNA: TGTGCCAGTAGTATAAGGACAGGGGGGACCTACGAGCAGTACTTC. The chain couples TRBV19 to TRBJ2-7; 10 bases line up with TRBD1. V shed 2 bases, J shed 2 bases, and the junction held 3 bases outside the gene matches. This CDR3 contains 15 residues. The germline V gene encodes CDR1 LNHDA and CDR2 SQIVND (reference sequence).

In DNA, the CDR3 is TGTGCCAGCAGTGAAGCCTCGACTAGCGGGGCCTTGCACGAGCAGTACTTC. Amino acid sequence: CASSEASTSGALHEQYF. The chain has TRBV6-1 and TRBJ2-7; 11 bases agree with TRBD2. Unmatched junction bases numbered 9, after V lost 0 bases and J lost 5 bases. The CDR3 runs to 17 residues. Looked up from germline, CDR1 is MNHNS and CDR2 is SASEGT.

This clonotype was counted at least ten times. The chain links TRBV9 to TRBJ2-7, with 8 bases identical to TRBD2. Germline V gives CDR1 SGDLS, CDR2 YYNGEE. V gave up 4 bases and J gave up 6 bases; unmatched junction bases: 12. The CDR3 runs 15 residues. CDR3 in DNA: TGTGCCAGCAGCCCTTCGGGCGTTAGCGGGACCGAGCAGTACTTC. Encoded protein: CASSPSGVSGTEQYF.

This clonotype was seen ten or more times. The rearrangement uses TRBV20-1 and TRBJ2-7; 15 bases are shared with TRBD2. Germline V lookup: CDR1 DFQATT, CDR2 SNEGSKA (reference sequence). The CDR3 has 14 residues. With 3 bases clipped from V and 10 bases from J, the junction kept 7 bases outside the gene matches. The CDR3 nucleotides are TGCAGTGCTAGGAGGACTAGCGGGAGGGGGGAACAGTACTTC. It yields the protein CSARRTSGRGEQYF.

This clonotype was observed at least ten times. The chain recombines TRBV29-1 with TRBJ1-2; 9 bases are shared with TRBD1. J was trimmed by 6 bases and V by 7 bases; bases with no gene match: 6. The length of the CDR3 is 12 residues. Germline V lookup: CDR1 SQVTM, CDR2 ANQGSEA. Here the CDR3 reads CSATGQGNGYTF. CDR3 nucleotide sequence: TGCAGCGCAACTGGACAGGGGAATGGCTACACCTTC.

This clonotype was seen at least ten times. The J gene is TRBJ1-2, the V gene TRBV3-1; D ambiguous. In germline, CDR1 is LGHDT, CDR2 YNNKEL (reference sequence). The length of the CDR3 is 12 residues. V lost 4 bases and J lost 10, with 13 bases in between. The CDR3 region has the DNA TGTGCCAGCAGCCCCTACGGGTACGACTACACCTTC. Translating gives CASSPYGYDYTF.

This chain uses TRBV4-1 with TRBJ2-7; unclear D gene. This CDR3 comprises 15 residues. Looked up from germline, CDR1 is MGHRA and CDR2 is YSYEKL. The V and J ends lost 0 bases and 4 bases respectively, with 13 bases between them. CDR3 bases: TGCGCCAGCAGCCAAGATTGGGCTAGTTATTACGAGCAGTACTTC. Protein sequence: CASSQDWASYYEQYF.

In this sample, this clonotype turned up a few times. The chain uses TRBV11-2 and TRBJ2-3; tentatively, D is TRBD1 (5 bases). The V and J ends lost 1 base and 1 base respectively, with 9 bases between them. Germline V gene data show CDR1 as SGHAT and CDR2 as FQNNGV. The CDR3 sequence is 15 residues long. The CDR3: CASSLGAGRTDTQYF. As DNA, the CDR3 is TGTGCCAGCAGCTTAGGGGCAGGGCGCACAGATACGCAGTATTTT.

The chain couples TRBV29-1 to TRBJ2-5; 10 bases map to TRBD1. The CDR3 sequence is 14 residues long. The germline V gene encodes CDR1 SQVTM and CDR2 ANQGSEA. Unmatched junction bases numbered 10, after V lost 7 bases and J lost 5 bases. CDR3 residues: CSDTDRGLGETQYF. CDR3 nucleotides: TGCAGCGATACAGACAGGGGGCTTGGGGAGACCCAGTACTTC.

This clonotype was seen ten or more times. The rearrangement uses TRBV28 and TRBJ2-6, with 12 positions matching TRBD1. The CDR3 has 18 residues. The trim removed 5 bases at V and 4 bases at J, leaving 9 bases unmatched. Germline CDR1 is MDHEN and CDR2 is SYDVKM. DNA for the CDR3: TGTGCCAGCAGTGAAACCGGGACAGGGGGCACCGGGGCCAACGTCCTGACTTTC. Protein product: CASSETGTGGTGANVLTF.

This clonotype has more than one count but fewer than ten. The genes are TRBV20-1 and TRBJ1-6; unclear D gene. The germline CDR1 and CDR2 sequences are DFQATT and SNEGSKA (reference sequence). V was trimmed by 3 bases and J by 5 bases, leaving 17 bases between them. This CDR3 is 16 amino acids long. The CDR3: CSARGGLDLNNSPLHF. In DNA form, the CDR3 reads TGCAGTGCTAGGGGTGGTTTGGACCTTAATAATTCACCCCTCCACTTT.

V and J are TRBV6-5 and TRBJ2-2; D is undetermined. This CDR3 has 15 residues. Germline assignment: CDR1 MNHEY and CDR2 SVGAGI. The V and J ends lost 3 bases and 0 bases respectively, with 8 bases between them. The CDR3 nucleotides read TGTGCCAGCAGTTATTATGGGGCGAACACCGGGGAGCTGTTTTTT. Translating it yields CASSYYGANTGELFF.

This chain connects TRBV7-9 to TRBJ1-4; unclear D gene. This CDR3 is built from 12 residues. Trimming removed 5 bases at V and 8 bases at J, with 9 bases between. Looked up from germline, CDR1 is SEHNR and CDR2 is FQNEAQ (reference sequence). CDR3 DNA sequence: TGTGCCAGCAGCGTGGTTAGGGAAAAACTGTTTTTT. Residues: CASSVVREKLFF.

The chain uses TRBV7-9 and TRBJ1-1, with D unclear. The germline CDR1 and CDR2 sequences are SEHNR and FQNEAQ (reference sequence). Trimming cost V 1 base and J 4 bases, with 7 bases left between them. This CDR3 has 13 amino acids. CDR3 protein: CASSLVGFTEAFF. CDR3 nucleotide sequence: TGTGCCAGCAGCTTAGTGGGGTTCACTGAAGCTTTCTTT. The entire variable domain, with the rest obtained from reference TRBV7-9 and TRBJ1-1, is as follows: DTGVSQNPRHKITKRGQNVTFRCDPISEHNRLYWYRQTLGQGPEFLTYFQNEAQLEKSRLLSDRFSAERPKGSFSTLEIQRTEQGDSAMYLCASSLVGFTEAFFGQGTRLTVV.

This clonotype was seen repeatedly, ten times or more. The V and J genes are TRBV18 and TRBJ1-2; D ambiguous. Trimming removed 3 bases from V and 4 bases from J, with 12 bases in between. CDR1 KGHSH and CDR2 LQKENI come from the germline V gene. The CDR3 loop spans 14 amino acids. CDR3 DNA sequence: TGTGCCAGCTCACCGGGATTGCAGCGCTATGGCTACACCTTC. As protein: CASSPGLQRYGYTF.

This clonotype has at least ten counts. The chain links TRBV6-1 to TRBJ1-1; D is unresolved. The CDR3 contains 13 residues. V lost 4 bases to trimming and J lost 1 base, with 7 bases between them. The germline V gene encodes CDR1 MNHNS and CDR2 SASEGT. CDR3 bases: TGTGCCAGCAGTGGGCACGGGAACACTGAAGCTTTCTTT. Protein: CASSGHGNTEAFF.